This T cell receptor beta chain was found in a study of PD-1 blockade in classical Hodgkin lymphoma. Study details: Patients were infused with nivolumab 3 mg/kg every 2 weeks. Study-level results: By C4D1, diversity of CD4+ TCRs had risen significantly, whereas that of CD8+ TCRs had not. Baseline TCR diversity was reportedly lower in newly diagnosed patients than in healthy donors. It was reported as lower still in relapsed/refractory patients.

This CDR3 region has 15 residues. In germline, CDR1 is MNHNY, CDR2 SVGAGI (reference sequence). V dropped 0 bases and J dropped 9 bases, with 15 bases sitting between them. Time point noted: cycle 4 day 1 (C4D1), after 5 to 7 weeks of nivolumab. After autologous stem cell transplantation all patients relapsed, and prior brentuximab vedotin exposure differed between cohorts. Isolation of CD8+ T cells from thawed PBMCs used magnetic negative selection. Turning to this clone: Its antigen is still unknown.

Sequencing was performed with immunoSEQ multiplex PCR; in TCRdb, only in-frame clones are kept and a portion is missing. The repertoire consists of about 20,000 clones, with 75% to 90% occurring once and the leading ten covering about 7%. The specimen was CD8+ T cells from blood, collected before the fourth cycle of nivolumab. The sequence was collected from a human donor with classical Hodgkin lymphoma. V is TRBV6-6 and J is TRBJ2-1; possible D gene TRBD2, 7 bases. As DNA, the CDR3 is TGTGCCAGCAGTTACTCCCCAGGGGTAGCGGGTGAGCAGTTCTTC. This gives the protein CASSYSPGVAGEQFF.